This T cell receptor (beta chain) was identified during a study of low-dose radiotherapy and immunotherapy resistance in tumors. Alpha- and beta-chain coverage of first-strand cDNA came from TRAV- and TRBV-specific primers. With a V-primer adapter and a constant-region primer, TCRs were amplified for 20 PCR cycles. TCRdb independently ran MiXCR on the reads; one entry per CDR3 protein. The sample lists 7,000 to 8,500 distinct CDR3 sequences; 75% to 85% were seen once. The sequence came from a human donor with advanced metastatic prostate, ovarian, gallbladder or colorectal cancer (not recorded which). This table probably holds off-target reads from a library built for another chain.

CDR3 coding DNA: TGTGCCAGCAGCATTGGCACGACTAGACCAGAGAATGAGCAGTTCTTC. This encodes CASSIGTTRPENEQFF. The chain joins TRBV4-2 to TRBJ2-1, with D maybe TRBD2 (6 bases). V lost 5 bases to trimming and J lost 7 bases, with 21 bases between them. The CDR3 is 16 amino acids. CDR1 and CDR2 (germline): LGHNA, YNFKEQ.